Given below is one TCR beta chain in context. Per germline, CDR1 GTSNPN and CDR2 SVGIG (reference sequence). V dropped 8 bases and J dropped 1; count of bases not matched to a gene: 10. This CDR3 is built from 15 residues. The data are from a study of T cells in Graves' hyperthyroidism and ophthalmopathy. The source material, RNA transcripts, was used to amplify TCR beta CDR3 regions. An initial round of RT-PCR targeting the TCR CDR3 relied on the HTBI primer set. TCRdb independently ran MiXCR on the multiplex PCR reads; one entry per CDR3 protein. The table has approximately 330,000 distinct CDR3 sequences, roughly 23% seen once. Exclusion criteria comprised uncontrolled infection, other autoimmune disease, pregnancy or lactation.

Specimen: blood. This sequence originates from a woman in her forties or fifties with Graves' hyperthyroidism. The chain employs TRBV30 and TRBJ1-5; TRBD1 aligns across 8 bases. CDR3 protein: CAGVFQGASNQPQHF. CDR3 in DNA: TGTGCCGGCGTCTTTCAGGGGGCAAGCAATCAGCCCCAGCATTTT.